The 12 T cell receptor beta chains below all came from one sample that was sequenced in a study of shared clonotypes between healthy human individuals. The data were produced by immunoSEQ multiplex PCR, yet TCRdb's version contains in-frame clones alone and is incomplete. This sample has around 1.1 million clones, with 77% found just once. The source material was memory CD4+ T cells from PBMCs. Stated subset: CD45RA-negative fraction. All receptors derive from a man aged 18 to 29 in good health. Some clones in this sample may be carry-over from other donors' samples.

This chain joins TRBV30 and TRBJ1-1; D may be TRBD1 (6 bases). CDR1 is GTSNPN and CDR2 is SVGIG in the germline V gene (reference sequence). The ends were cut back, 0 bases at V and 10 bases at J, with 15 bases in the middle. This CDR3 spans 13 amino acids. For the CDR3, the DNA is TGTGCCTGGAGTGTATCGGGGGGCGCATCAGCTTTCTTT. Translation gives CAWSVSGGASAFF. The full variable domain, rest sourced from reference TRBV30 and TRBJ1-1, is SQTIHQWPATLVQPVGSPLSLECTVEGTSNPNLYWYRQAAGRGLQLLFYSVGIGQISSEVPQNLSASRPQDRQFILSSKKLLLSDSGFYLCAWSVSGGASAFFGQGTRLTVV.

There are a few counts of this clone. The V call is TRBV4-1, the J call TRBJ2-1, with 9 nucleotides matching TRBD1. Per germline, CDR1 MGHRA and CDR2 YSYEKL. Germline trimming cut 4 bases from V and 5 bases from J; bases unmatched to any gene: 6. The length of the CDR3 is 15 residues. The CDR3 region has the DNA TGCGCCAGCAGCCCTTTGGGGACAGGGAACAATGAGCAGTTCTTC. It is translated as CASSPLGTGNNEQFF.

V gene TRBV4-1 combines with J gene TRBJ2-3; D uncertain. Trimming removed 3 bases at V and 14 bases at J, with 15 bases between. This CDR3 has 12 amino acids. The germline V gene encodes CDR1 MGHRA and CDR2 YSYEKL. CDR3 in amino acids: CASSQVGWALYF. As DNA, the CDR3 is TGCGCCAGCAGCCAGGTCGGTTGGGCTTTGTATTTT.

The chain combines TRBV6-6 with TRBJ2-1; a possible D gene is TRBD1 (5 bases). Germline values: CDR1 MNHNY, CDR2 SVGAGI (reference sequence). The V gene lost 5 bases and the J gene lost 7 bases, with 12 bases spanning the gap. The CDR3 extends over 13 amino acids. This CDR3 is CASSMGRDNEQFF. The CDR3 coding sequence is TGTGCCAGCAGTATGGGCAGGGATAATGAGCAGTTCTTC.

This chain links TRBV28 with TRBJ1-1; the D gene is possibly TRBD1 (6 bases). CDR1 and CDR2 from the germline V gene are MDHEN and SYDVKM. The CDR3 consists of 12 residues. Trimming removed 7 bases at V and 4 bases at J, with 10 bases between. The CDR3 coding sequence is TGTGCCAGCAAGGGAGGGGGCACTGAAGCTTTCTTT. This translates into CASKGGGTEAFF.

The V gene is TRBV6-6, the J gene TRBJ2-7; D is uncertain. V shed 7 bases and J shed 3 bases, with 16 bases lying between them. The CDR3 covers 14 residues. Per the germline V gene, CDR1 is MNHNY and CDR2 is SVGAGI (reference sequence). CDR3 nucleotide sequence: TGTGCCAGCAAGGCCGATGTTTCTCGCTACGAGCAGTACTTC. It translates to CASKADVSRYEQYF.

V is TRBV9 and J is TRBJ1-2; weak D call: TRBD1 (5 bases). V was clipped by 3 bases and J by 5 bases, with 11 bases between them. From germline, CDR1 is SGDLS and CDR2 YYNGEE. The CDR3 sequence is 13 residues long. The chain's CDR3 is CASSATGTYGYTF. The DNA of the CDR3 is TGTGCCAGCAGCGCCACAGGAACGTATGGCTACACCTTC.

V is TRBV5-4 and J is TRBJ1-3; the match to TRBD1 covers 10 bases. V lost 4 bases, J lost 8 bases, and 6 bases stayed unmatched. CDR3 size: 14 residues. The germline gives CDR1 SGHNT, CDR2 YYREEE (reference sequence). CDR3 residues: CASSPTGGADTIYF. CDR3 bases: TGTGCCAGCAGCCCGACAGGGGGCGCGGACACCATATATTTT.

This chain connects TRBV4-2 to TRBJ1-5, with D tentatively TRBD1 (6 bases). V dropped 1 base and J dropped 7 bases, with 20 bases sitting between them. CDR1 is LGHNA, CDR2 YNFKEQ, per germline. CDR3 length equals 17 residues. CDR3 sequence: CASSQGVGAGVDQPQHF. CDR3 sequence (DNA): TGTGCCAGCAGCCAAGGGGTGGGGGCAGGGGTAGACCAGCCCCAGCATTTT.

The chain is built from TRBV14 and TRBJ2-1; D ambiguous. The CDR3 runs to 16 residues. Germline V gene lookup returns CDR1 SGHDN and CDR2 FVKESK. The V gene lost 4 bases and the J gene lost 4 bases, with 17 bases spanning the gap. CDR3 DNA sequence: TGTGCCAGCAGCCTTGACTGGGCGACTGGGTACAATGAGCAGTTCTTC. Its protein product is CASSLDWATGYNEQFF.

A remark on this clone: A far larger clone differs by one base, so this is likely a read error. The J gene is TRBJ1-4, the V gene TRBV2; 7 positions match TRBD1. Germline assignment: CDR1 SNHLY and CDR2 FYNNEI. The CDR3 covers 12 residues. Here the CDR3 DNA reads TGTGCCAGCATCTCAACAGGGGAAAAACTGTCTTTT. As protein: CASISTGEKLSF.

The genes are TRBV5-1 and TRBJ1-1; 9 bases are a match to TRBD1. The CDR3 spans 14 residues. Germline CDR1 SGHRS, CDR2 YFSETQ. V was clipped by 4 bases and J by 11 bases; unmatched bases: 12. The CDR3 nucleotides read TGCGCCAGCAGCCCCGGGACAGGGTTTTGGGGGGCTTTCTTT. Its protein product is CASSPGTGFWGAFF.